The 21 T cell receptor beta chains presented below share a single source sample, sequenced in a study of blood T cells in healthy people across ages. A second PCR of roughly 7 to 11 cycles used a sample-barcoded 5' primer and a J-beta primer mix. TCRdb called the 5' RACE reads again in MiXCR, with one record for every CDR3 protein. The sample lists about 1 million distinct CDR3 sequences, under 30% occurring once. The same data also contributed to another study, on T cells of mothers and their children.

Sequencing was done on a sample of blood. These receptors originate from a girl aged 2 to 9 in good health.

The gene calls are TRBV12-3 or TRBV12-4 and TRBJ2-1; D remains unclear. TRBJ2-7 explains the end of the DNA better; the J call may be wrong. There are 13 residues in the CDR3. The CDR3 region has the DNA TGTGCCAGCAGTTTCAGTGGCCACTACGAGCAGTACTTC. This gives the protein CASSFSGHYEQYF.

Turning to this clonotype: This clone may be a read error of a much larger clone one base away. This chain joins TRBV9 and TRBJ2-5; TRBD2 might be the D (6 bases). Matching the DNA end better, TRBJ2-7 makes the J call doubtful. This CDR3 region has 15 residues. Germline CDR1 SGDLS, CDR2 YYNGEE. The CDR3 is CASSVAGTAAYEQYF. CDR3 in DNA: TGTGCCAGCAGCGTAGCGGGGACTGCCGCCTACGAGCAGTACTTC.

This clonotype has more than one count but fewer than ten. The rearrangement uses TRBV4-2 and TRBJ2-3, with D possibly TRBD1 on 5 matching bases. Germline V gene data show CDR1 as LGHNA and CDR2 as YNFKEQ. V was pared by 0 bases and J by 5 bases, with 9 bases between. The CDR3 spans 14 residues. CDR3: CASSQETERDTQYF. DNA of the CDR3: TGTGCCAGCAGCCAAGAGACAGAAAGAGATACGCAGTATTTT.

Only a few counts were recorded for this clonotype. The J gene is TRBJ1-4, the V gene TRBV12-3 or TRBV12-4; 7 bases fit TRBD1. This CDR3 comprises 14 residues. V lost 6 bases to trimming and J lost 6 bases; unmatched junction nucleotides: 7. The CDR3 DNA follows: TGTGCCAGCAGACCCTCCGGGACAGATGAAAAACTGTTTTTT. Encoded protein: CASRPSGTDEKLFF.

On this clonotype: The junction shows a germline mismatch at one end, possibly a read error. V and J are TRBV20-1 and TRBJ2-5; unclear D gene. The tail of the sequence fits TRBJ2-1 better, so the J call may be wrong. The CDR3 totals 12 residues. The germline V gene encodes CDR1 DFQATT and CDR2 SNEGSKA (reference sequence). CDR3 region: CGAPSHLGEQFF. For the CDR3, the DNA is TGCGGTGCCCCCTCTCACCTGGGGGAGCAGTTCTTC.

Points on this clonotype: A much larger clone sits a single nucleotide away, making a read error possible. The chain is built from TRBV20-1 and TRBJ1-1; no reliable D call. The V gene's germline CDR1 is DFQATT and CDR2 SNEGSKA (reference sequence). This CDR3 is 12 amino acids long. The ends were cut back, 0 bases at V and 1 base at J, with 3 bases in the middle. The CDR3 spells CSARERNTEAFF. For the CDR3, the DNA is TGCAGTGCTAGAGAGAGGAACACTGAAGCTTTCTTT.

This chain links TRBV28 with TRBJ2-1; TRBD2 matches at 12 bases. The CDR3 is 15 residues long. From germline, CDR1 is MDHEN and CDR2 SYDVKM. V was clipped by 5 bases and J by 6 bases; unmatched bases: 5. CDR3 coding DNA: TGTGCCAGCAGTGCCGGGACTAGCGGGTTCAATGAGCAGTTCTTC. This sequence encodes CASSAGTSGFNEQFF.

The chain couples TRBV29-1 to TRBJ2-7, with TRBD2 matching 11 bases. Germline CDR1 SQVTM, CDR2 ANQGSEA. This CDR3 region has 13 residues. The trim removed 7 bases at V and 4 bases at J, leaving 6 bases unmatched. The DNA of the CDR3 is TGCAGCGCCCTTCTAGCGGGAGGATACGAGCAGTACTTC. Its translation is CSALLAGGYEQYF.

CDR3 bases: TGTGCCAGCAGCGTGTCGGGACAGGGAAGGGGCAACTATGGCTACACCTTC. Its translation is CASSVSGQGRGNYGYTF. The chain uses TRBV9 and TRBJ1-2, with 9 nucleotides matching TRBD1. V lost 2 bases to trimming and J lost 2 bases; unmatched junction nucleotides: 10. The CDR3 length is 17 residues. CDR1 and CDR2 (germline): SGDLS, YYNGEE. The variable domain in full, completed from reference TRBV9 and TRBJ1-2, reads DSGVTQTPKHLITATGQRVTLRCSPRSGDLSVYWYQQSLDQGLQFLIQYYNGEERAKGNILERFSAQQFPDLHSELNLSSLELGDSALYFCASSVSGQGRGNYGYTFGSGTRLTVV.

The chain joins TRBV18 to TRBJ2-5; D might be TRBD2 (6 bases). The CDR3 length is 16 residues. V was trimmed by 0 bases and J by 4 bases, leaving 15 bases between them. Germline V gene sequence: CDR1 KGHSH, CDR2 LQKENI. The CDR3 DNA follows: TGTGCCAGCTCACCACCGGGTAGCGGAGAGGCAGAGACCCAGTACTTC. Translating it yields CASSPPGSGEAETQYF.

This clonotype was counted a single time. J is TRBJ2-3 and V is TRBV12-5; 14 nucleotides agree with TRBD2. Trimming at V came to 4 bases and at J to 0 bases, leaving 6 bases not matched to a gene. This CDR3 contains 18 residues. Germline lookup yields CDR1 LGHNT and CDR2 FRNRAP. CDR3 protein: CASGSTGTSGRSTDTQYF. CDR3 DNA: TGTGCTAGTGGTTCGACCGGGACTAGCGGGAGAAGCACAGATACGCAGTATTTT.

The rearrangement joins TRBV5-1 to TRBJ1-1; D remains ambiguous. Deletions cut 0 bases from V and 5 bases from J, with 20 bases between. This CDR3 has 17 residues. Germline V CDR1 and CDR2: SGHRS, YFSETQ. DNA for the CDR3: TGCGCCAGCAGCTTGGGCTGGACTTCGAAAGTGGAGACTGAAGCTTTCTTT. Protein product: CASSLGWTSKVETEAFF.

This clonotype appeared a few times. J is TRBJ1-4 and V is TRBV28, with unresolved D. V was cut by 4 bases and J by 10 bases, with 16 bases left in between. In germline, CDR1 is MDHEN, CDR2 SYDVKM. The CDR3 has 14 residues. CDR3 protein: CASSYFGSGGKLFF. The CDR3 DNA reads TGTGCCAGCAGTTACTTCGGATCGGGAGGAAAACTGTTTTTT.

The chain links TRBV7-8 to TRBJ1-1; D unclear. Trimming stripped 6 bases from V and 1 base from J, with 15 bases between. Germline values: CDR1 SGHVS, CDR2 FQNEAQ. CDR3 length equals 15 residues. Here the CDR3 reads CASSLWVMRNTEAFF. Written as DNA, the CDR3 is TGTGCCAGCAGTTTGTGGGTCATGAGGAACACTGAAGCTTTCTTT.

Concerning this clonotype itself: A read error is likely, as this CDR3 ends without the conserved phenylalanine or tryptophan. The CDR3 nucleotides are TGTGCCAGCAGTTGGGATAGCGGGGACACAGATACGCAGTATCTT. Translated, it gives CASSWDSGDTDTQYL. The V call is TRBV12-3 or TRBV12-4, the J call TRBJ2-3; 8 nucleotides agree with TRBD2. J gave up 2 bases and V 4 bases, and 5 bases lay outside the gene matches. The CDR3 has 15 amino acids.

This chain connects TRBV7-3 to TRBJ1-2; TRBD1 matches at 8 bases. The CDR3 has 15 amino acids. From germline, CDR1 is SGHTA and CDR2 FQGTGA. J was trimmed by 1 base and V by 5 bases; bases with no gene match: 6. CDR3 residues: CASSLTGDYNYGYTF. CDR3 DNA: TGTGCCAGCAGCCTGACAGGGGACTATAACTATGGCTACACCTTC.

This clonotype was seen only a few times. V usage is TRBV7-9 and J usage is TRBJ2-3; D is possibly TRBD1 (5 bases). In germline, CDR1 is SEHNR, CDR2 FQNEAQ (reference sequence). V dropped 5 bases and J dropped 2 bases, with 11 bases sitting between them. The CDR3 sequence is 14 residues long. The CDR3 DNA follows: TGTGCCAGCAGCACAGCGACAGCCACAGATACGCAGTATTTT. As protein: CASSTATATDTQYF.

V and J are TRBV28 and TRBJ1-2; D unclear. The ends were cut back, 2 bases at V and 3 bases at J, with 16 bases in the middle. Germline V gene sequence: CDR1 MDHEN, CDR2 SYDVKM. The CDR3 sequence is 16 residues long. The CDR3: CASSLVQPAGYYGYTF. CDR3 bases: TGTGCCAGCAGTTTAGTGCAGCCCGCGGGCTACTATGGCTACACCTTC.

The rearrangement uses TRBV12-5 and TRBJ2-3; D might be TRBD1 (6 bases). The CDR3 runs 13 residues. Germline CDR1 and CDR2: LGHNT and FRNRAP. Trimming left V 0 bases short and J 6 bases short, with 7 bases between. CDR3 sequence reads: CASGLVTGDTQYF. Here the CDR3 DNA reads TGTGCTAGTGGTTTGGTCACAGGGGATACGCAGTATTTT. The complete variable domain, with remaining parts taken from reference TRBV12-5 and TRBJ2-3, reads DARVTQTPRHKVTEMGQEVTMRCQPILGHNTVFWYRQTMMQGLELLAYFRNRAPLDDSGMPKDRFSAEMPDATLATLKIQPSEPRDSAVYFCASGLVTGDTQYFGPGTRLTVL.

The V call is TRBV6-1, the J call TRBJ1-1; D is unresolved. There are 11 residues in the CDR3. V was clipped by 7 bases and J by 7 bases, with 10 bases between them. CDR1 is MNHNS and CDR2 is SASEGT in the germline V gene. The CDR3 DNA reads TGTGCCAGCATTGTCGTCTATGAAGCTTTCTTT. It is translated as CASIVVYEAFF.

This clonotype was seen more than once but under ten times. The rearrangement uses TRBV6-2 or TRBV6-3 and TRBJ2-1; tentative D call: TRBD2 (6 bases). V was pared by 6 bases and J by 8 bases, with 17 bases between. Germline V lookup: CDR1 MNHEY, CDR2 SVGEGT. The CDR3 is made up of 14 amino acids. The CDR3, as DNA: TGTGCCAGCAGCCGGGGGTCCCCCGGGGATGAGCAGTTCTTC. Encoded protein: CASSRGSPGDEQFF.